The entry that follows covers one TCR beta chain sequence. The specificity of this receptor is unknown. Within one base of it there is no much larger clone, and no base qualities were kept. This sample stems from a study of glioma-infiltrating T cells after dendritic cell vaccination (dated by TCRdb to the mid-2010s). General notes on the study: A cohort of 15 or so glioblastoma patients from Phase I and II dendritic cell vaccination trials was included, of whom 9 were newly diagnosed and 6 had recurrent disease. In glioblastoma patients vaccinated with dendritic cells, deep sequencing of TCR beta CDR3 regions served to measure the amount of tumor-infiltrating lymphocytes and to compare repertoires between tumor and blood. To make the vaccine, monocyte-derived dendritic cells were cultured for about seven days with IL-4 and GM-CSF and then pulsed overnight with autologous tumor lysate. Survival after dendritic cell vaccination was correlated with TCR sequencing metrics, including TIL content and tumor-blood repertoire overlap. Autologous tumor lysate-pulsed dendritic cell vaccination was administered to the patients between about 2003 and 2012. Patients received three intradermal dendritic cell vaccine injections at biweekly intervals in the arm below the axilla.

The immunoSEQ assay amplified TCRB CDR3 regions from around 2.1 micrograms of genomic DNA, or from all available DNA when less than that amount was available. Multiplex PCR used 60 forward primers for TCR V beta segments and 13 reverse primers for J beta segments. To estimate reads per starting template, synthetic control templates were spiked into each sample at limiting dilution. The Illumina HiSeq System generated sequencing reads of 87 bp. As for the original processing: PCR and sequencing errors were removed by merging closely related sequences with a nearest neighbor algorithm. TCR overlap was defined as the percentage of unique tumor TCR beta sequences that were also found in the peripheral blood of the same patient. Held by TCRdb, this immuneACCESS table contains in-frame sequences only and omits some clones. Under half of the omission traces to an unresolved V gene where checked; the cause of the rest is unknown. The V and J calls and clone size were taken over from that table, and D and trimming were inferred from the DNA. The sample includes fewer than 85,000 clones, with more than 75% observed a single time. Clones ranked in the top ten supply 2% to 2.5% of the sample.

Measured from the cysteine to the phenylalanine, the CDR3 is 15 residues long. Just the 45-base CDR3 DNA is kept, in frame starting at base 1. Sequences LNHDA (CDR1) and SQIVND (CDR2) are obtained from the germline V gene (reference sequence). The germline ends are 11 bases apart after V is trimmed by 3 bases and J by 2 bases. The time point tag for this specimen amounts to: after dendritic cell vaccination, including at tumor progression/relapse. To be selected, patients needed enough residual fresh-frozen tumor tissue and more than two years of available survival data. None of the glioblastoma patients carried an isocitrate dehydrogenase mutation, although molecular status otherwise varied. PBMC collection took place before vaccination, two weeks after the third vaccination, and at tumor progression if progression occurred. The Qiagen DNeasy Blood extraction Kit was used for extraction of genomic DNA.

The paper's findings and limits, for the study overall: The cohort was small and heterogeneous, only a few patients had full blood and tumor sets, and even fewer had initial-recurrent tumor pairs. The three-group TCR overlap response model was characterized as speculative, and prospective validation of the model was stated to be required. TCR clonality showed no direct relationship with survival, which suggests that a diverse polyclonal response may matter. After dendritic cell vaccination, a higher estimated pretreatment TIL content predicted longer time to progression and overall survival.

The receptor chain draws on TRBV19 and TRBJ2-1; D gene: possibly TRBD1, on 6 matching bases. The sequence came from a human donor with glioblastoma. Sequencing used blood, obtained after dendritic cell vaccination. In nucleotide form, the sequence is TGTGCCAGTAGTATGGGGGCGGGCCCCTACAATGAGCAGTTCTTC. This codes for CASSMGAGPYNEQFF.